This T cell receptor (beta chain) emerged from a study of shared clonotypes between healthy human individuals. Germline CDR1 and CDR2: MGHRA and YSYEKL. The CDR3 extends over 16 amino acids. The V and J ends lost 0 bases and 2 bases respectively, with 14 bases between them. CD45RA+ naive and CD45RA-negative memory subsets were separated from CD4+ cells. The repertoire was sequenced with immunoSEQ multiplex PCR; TCRdb's copy has only in-frame clones and lacks some. The top ten hold around 0.13% of the sample, which has 2 million to 2.5 million clones, 95% seen once. This chain joins TRBV4-1 and TRBJ2-7; D may match TRBD1 or TRBD2 (6 bases each). Sequenced input: naive CD4+ T cells sorted from blood. Subset here: CD45RA+ positively selected. The TCR comes from a man aged 18 to 35 in good health. The CDR3 sequence is CASSQDVAGTPYEQYF. CDR3 coding DNA: TGCGCCAGCAGCCAAGACGTTGCGGGGACACCCTACGAGCAGTACTTC.